This T cell receptor beta chain was retrieved from a study of human T cells and chemical hapten exposure. Turning to the study itself: Upper-back patches of 0.01% DPC were read at 6 days. Per-sample TCR yield variation was attributed mainly to small pooled library volume differences. Overall study findings and caveats: Sensitization with DPC brought no change to TCRs above 1 in 1000 in frequency.

This clonotype appeared a few times. Its antigen is not identified. Time point in this sample: patch test 2, 6 weeks after DPC sensitization. Treatment in this sample: therapeutic diphenylcyclopropenone sensitization with weekly scalp DPC. The CDR3 length is 13 residues. V lost 5 bases to trimming and J lost 3 bases; unmatched junction nucleotides: 5. The germline V gene encodes CDR1 DFQATT and CDR2 SNEGSKA (reference sequence). TCRdb redid the calling of the RACE reads with MiXCR, one entry per CDR3 protein. The data show a few hundred thousand distinct CDR3 sequences, about 6.3% seen once. The rearrangement uses TRBV20-1 and TRBJ2-3, with 7 bases matching TRBD2. The TCR was taken from a woman under 30 with alopecia areata. Some clones in this sample may be carry-over from other donors' samples. Specimen: whole blood, collected in connection with sensitization to the hapten diphenylcyclopropenone (DPC). CDR3 sequence (DNA): TGCAGTGCTTTCCTAGCGGAGACAGATACGCAGTATTTT. It yields the protein CSAFLAETDTQYF.